This passage covers 25 T cell receptor beta chains from one sample sequenced in a study of control samples from healthy donors and cancer patients. Generated by immunoSEQ multiplex PCR, the TCRdb table keeps only in-frame clones and is missing some. The sample contains 150,000 to 200,000 clones, roughly 90% of which appear only once. Sequencing was carried out using blood. The receptors shown here come from a woman aged 45-65 years in good health.

The J gene is TRBJ2-7, the V gene TRBV7-9; possibly TRBD1 for D (6 bases). CDR1 and CDR2 from the germline V gene are SEHNR and FQNEAQ (reference sequence). Between the trimmed V and J ends, which lost 4 bases and 1 base, there was a span of 11 bases. CDR3 length: 14 residues. The CDR3 sequence is CASSSDRRSYEQYF. The CDR3 region has the DNA TGTGCCAGCAGCTCGGACAGACGATCCTACGAGCAGTACTTC.

The chain carries TRBV4-3 and TRBJ1-2; D perhaps matches TRBD1 (5 bases). CDR1 LGHNA and CDR2 YSLEER come from the germline V gene. V was cut by 4 bases and J by 2 bases, with 11 bases left in between. The CDR3 has 14 amino acids. CDR3 sequence: CASSRAGPNYGYTF. The CDR3 nucleotides read TGCGCCAGCAGCCGGGCAGGGCCGAACTATGGCTACACCTTC.

A few counts support this clone. The V call is TRBV2, the J call TRBJ2-7; 9 bases agree with TRBD2. Trimming at V came to 6 bases and at J to 6 bases, leaving 6 bases not matched to a gene. CDR1 and CDR2 (germline): SNHLY, FYNNEI. The CDR3 totals 13 residues. CDR3 protein: CASRAGGPSEQYF. CDR3 in DNA: TGTGCCAGCAGGGCGGGGGGGCCAAGCGAGCAGTACTTC. The full variable domain, with the rest looked up from reference TRBV2 and TRBJ2-7, is EPEVTQTPSHQVTQMGQEVILRCVPISNHLYFYWYRQILGQKVEFLVSFYNNEISEKSEIFDDQFSVERPDGSNFTLKIRSTKLEDSAMYFCASRAGGPSEQYFGPGTRLTVT.

The chain combines TRBV4-3 with TRBJ2-2; tentative D call: TRBD2 (6 bases). Per the germline V gene, CDR1 is LGHNA and CDR2 is YSLEER. The V end lost 0 bases, the J end lost 5 bases, and 13 bases lay between the germline ends. This CDR3 region has 16 residues. The CDR3 DNA is TGCGCCAGCAGCCAAGATTTAGCGGCCACAACCGGGGAGCTGTTTTTT. Amino acids: CASSQDLAATTGELFF.

This clone was seen just once. This CDR3 is CASSFDISYEQYF. The CDR3 DNA is TGTGCCAGCAGTTTTGACATTTCCTACGAGCAGTACTTC. The chain employs TRBV27 and TRBJ2-7; D gene unclear. This CDR3 is 13 amino acids long. Germline loops: CDR1 MNHEY, CDR2 SMNVEV (reference sequence). Between the trimmed V and J ends, which lost 3 bases and 1 base, there was a span of 7 bases.

The chain recombines TRBV6-5 with TRBJ1-5, with 10 bases matching TRBD1. Germline V gene data show CDR1 as MNHEY and CDR2 as SVGAGI. V lost 7 bases to trimming and J lost 1 base; unmatched junction nucleotides: 4. CDR3 length equals 15 residues. The CDR3 region is CASNGQGVSNQPQHF. The CDR3 coding sequence is TGTGCCAGCAATGGACAGGGGGTAAGCAATCAGCCCCAGCATTTT.

The V and J genes are TRBV6-6 and TRBJ1-5; 9 positions match TRBD1. This CDR3 has 15 amino acids. Germline loops: CDR1 MNHNY, CDR2 SVGAGI (reference sequence). After removal of 2 bases from V and 8 bases from J, the junction contained 7 bases not matched to a gene. CDR3 loop: CASSYPGQGMKPQHF. The DNA for the CDR3 is TGTGCCAGCAGTTACCCGGGACAGGGAATGAAGCCCCAGCATTTT.

The gene calls are TRBV19 and TRBJ2-1, with a weak D call TRBD1 (6 bases). Trimming left V 5 bases short and J 4 bases short, with 18 bases between. CDR1 LNHDA and CDR2 SQIVND come from the germline V gene (reference sequence). The CDR3 length is 16 residues. CDR3 coding DNA: TGTGCCAGTAGTTCCCGGGCAGGGGCGATTTACAATGAGCAGTTCTTC. It yields the protein CASSSRAGAIYNEQFF. The whole variable domain, filled in from reference TRBV19 and TRBJ2-1, reads DGGITQSPKYLFRKEGQNVTLSCEQNLNHDAMYWYRQDPGQGLRLIYYSQIVNDFQKGDIAEGYSVSREKKESFPLTVTSAQKNPTAFYLCASSSRAGAIYNEQFFGPGTRLTVL.

The chain combines TRBV3-1 (or the pseudogene TRBV3-2) with TRBJ2-7; 9 bases fit TRBD1. Unmatched junction bases numbered 2, after V lost 8 bases and J lost 6 bases. Germline loops: CDR1 LGHDT, CDR2 YNNKEL (reference sequence). The CDR3 spans 11 residues. The CDR3 DNA follows: TGTGCCAGCGGGACAGGGAGCGAGCAGTACTTC. Translated: CASGTGSEQYF.

The gene calls are TRBV3-1 (or the pseudogene TRBV3-2) and TRBJ2-1; 9 bases align to TRBD2. Unmatched junction bases numbered 6, after V lost 0 bases and J lost 0 bases. The CDR3 runs 18 residues. Germline V gene lookup returns CDR1 LGHDT and CDR2 YNNKEL (reference sequence). CDR3 sequence: CASSQDLAGPSSYNEQFF. In nucleotides, the CDR3 is TGTGCCAGCAGCCAAGATCTAGCGGGGCCGAGCTCCTACAATGAGCAGTTCTTC.

The rearrangement joins TRBV19 to TRBJ1-2, with a possible D match to TRBD1 (5 bases). The V end was cut by 9 bases, the J end by 0 bases, with 14 bases between. Germline assignment: CDR1 LNHDA and CDR2 SQIVND (reference sequence). The CDR3 runs 14 residues. In DNA form, the CDR3 reads TGTGCCAGCAAAACGGGGCCATCTAACTATGGCTACACCTTC. Translated, it gives CASKTGPSNYGYTF. Complete variable domain (other parts from reference TRBV19 and TRBJ1-2): DGGITQSPKYLFRKEGQNVTLSCEQNLNHDAMYWYRQDPGQGLRLIYYSQIVNDFQKGDIAEGYSVSREKKESFPLTVTSAQKNPTAFYLCASKTGPSNYGYTFGSGTRLTVV.

The CDR3 coding sequence is TGTGCCAGTTCGGCGGGGGGGGCAAAGGGCTATGGCTACACCTTC. Its translation: CASSAGGAKGYGYTF. The chain joins TRBV19 to TRBJ1-2; D is perhaps TRBD1 (6 bases). Germline V gene sequence: CDR1 LNHDA, CDR2 SQIVND (reference sequence). This CDR3 is 15 amino acids long. V dropped 8 bases and J dropped 4 bases, with 20 bases sitting between them.

The chain is built from TRBV6-1 and TRBJ1-1; unclear D gene. The CDR3 consists of 13 residues. V was pared by 3 bases and J by 0 bases, with 5 bases between. Looked up from germline, CDR1 is MNHNS and CDR2 is SASEGT. Written as DNA, the CDR3 is TGTGCCAGCAGTGACAGCTTGAACACTGAAGCTTTCTTT. Encoded protein: CASSDSLNTEAFF.

A word on this clone: Distinct nucleotide sequences in the sample also encode this CDR3. J is TRBJ1-5 and V is TRBV30; D may be TRBD1 (6 bases). Germline-derived CDR1 and CDR2 are GTSNPN and SVGIG (reference sequence). The CDR3 extends over 14 amino acids. Deletions cut 0 bases from V and 2 bases from J, with 8 bases between. CDR3 coding DNA: TGTGCCTGGAGTGTGGGGGCTGGCAATCAGCCCCAGCATTTT. Protein: CAWSVGAGNQPQHF.

This clone has only one observation. In nucleotides, the CDR3 is TGTGCCAGCAGCTTAGTTCAGGGGACCGGGGAAAAACTGTTTTTT. As protein: CASSLVQGTGEKLFF. The rearrangement joins TRBV7-9 to TRBJ1-4; TRBD1 is a possible D gene (6 bases). Germline-derived CDR1 and CDR2 are SEHNR and FQNEAQ (reference sequence). The V and J ends lost 1 base and 8 bases respectively, with 14 bases between them. The CDR3 extends over 15 amino acids.

V is TRBV28 and J is TRBJ1-4; tentatively, D is TRBD1 (5 bases). V was shortened by 7 bases and J by 7 bases, with 16 bases between the two germline ends. This CDR3 comprises 14 residues. Germline V gene data show CDR1 as MDHEN and CDR2 as SYDVKM. The CDR3 region is CASKPLGRGEKLFF. The DNA of the CDR3 is TGTGCCAGCAAGCCGTTGGGGAGGGGTGAAAAACTGTTTTTT.

V is TRBV27 and J is TRBJ2-2; D is ambiguous. Deletions cut 2 bases from V and 4 bases from J, with 11 bases between. The germline V gene has CDR1 MNHEY and CDR2 SMNVEV (reference sequence). There are 15 residues in the CDR3. The CDR3 DNA follows: TGTGCCAGCAGTTTACGTGGAGTGATCACCGGGGAGCTGTTTTTT. Amino acids: CASSLRGVITGELFF.

CDR3 region: CASSPGTLGSYNEQFF. The DNA for the CDR3 is TGTGCCAGCAGTCCGGGGACTCTTGGGTCCTACAATGAGCAGTTCTTC. The gene calls are TRBV5-8 and TRBJ2-1, with TRBD2 as a possible D gene (6 bases). The CDR3 has 16 residues. CDR1 and CDR2 (germline): SGHTS, YDEGEE. Trimming took off 5 bases at V and 1 base at J, with 16 bases between the two ends.

This CDR3 reads CASRVSRDRNEQFF. Written as DNA, the CDR3 is TGTGCCAGTAGGGTATCTCGGGATCGCAATGAGCAGTTCTTC. This sequence joins TRBV19 and TRBJ2-1; a possible D gene is TRBD2 (5 bases). V dropped 6 bases and J dropped 6 bases, with 15 bases sitting between them. The CDR3 has 14 amino acids. The germline gives CDR1 LNHDA, CDR2 SQIVND (reference sequence).

This sequence joins TRBV21-1 and TRBJ2-7; the table names TRBD1, a call not compared with the DNA. TRBV21-1 is given as a pseudogene. The CDR3 has 17 residues. Written as DNA, the CDR3 is TGTGCCAGCGTCCCAAGGACAGGGGCTCTAAGCTCCTACGAGCAGTACTTC. It specifies CASVPRTGALSSYEQYF.

CDR3 sequence (DNA): TGCAGTGCGTATGACAGGGGCGGCTACACCTTC. Protein product: CSAYDRGGYTF. The V call is TRBV20-1, the J call TRBJ1-2; 8 nucleotides align to TRBD1. This CDR3 has 11 amino acids. V lost 6 bases to trimming and J lost 8 bases; unmatched junction nucleotides: 5. Germline V gene sequence: CDR1 DFQATT, CDR2 SNEGSKA (reference sequence).

This chain's CDR3 is CASRLTGAFTDTQYF. CDR3 nucleotides: TGTGCCAGCAGACTTACAGGGGCCTTCACAGATACGCAGTATTTT. The rearrangement joins TRBV6-4 to TRBJ2-3; 7 nucleotides match TRBD1. Germline trimming cut 6 bases from V and 2 bases from J; bases unmatched to any gene: 8. The CDR3 is 15 amino acids. Per the germline V gene, CDR1 is MRHNA and CDR2 is SNTAGT.

The rearrangement uses TRBV9 and TRBJ2-7, with 9 bases matching TRBD1. The CDR3 totals 15 residues. From germline, CDR1 is SGDLS and CDR2 YYNGEE. After removal of 0 bases from V and 5 bases from J, the junction contained 6 bases not matched to a gene. The CDR3 here is CASSVAPGQGHEQYF. The CDR3 bases are TGTGCCAGCAGCGTAGCTCCGGGACAGGGACACGAGCAGTACTTC.

The chain is built from TRBV24-1 and TRBJ2-5; 7 nucleotides line up with TRBD2. This CDR3 spans 15 amino acids. Trimming removed 9 bases from V and 3 bases from J; junction bases left unmatched: 12. Germline CDR1 reads KGHDR; CDR2 reads SFDVKD. CDR3 residues: CATSHRVAGEETQYF. The CDR3 nucleotides read TGTGCCACCTCCCACCGGGTTGCGGGAGAAGAGACCCAGTACTTC.

The gene calls are TRBV7-8 and TRBJ2-7; TRBD1 aligns across 7 bases. The V and J ends lost 3 bases and 1 base, in that order; junction bases with no gene match: 0. Germline V gives CDR1 SGHVS, CDR2 FQNEAQ. The CDR3 has 13 residues. The CDR3, as DNA: TGTGCCAGCAGCTTCAGGGGGTCCTACGAGCAGTACTTC. Translating it yields CASSFRGSYEQYF.